A selection of T cell receptor beta chains follows, all from one sample in a study of blood T cell repertoires in COVID-19. Repertoires were generated with immunoSEQ multiplex PCR, while TCRdb's copy carries only in-frame clones and drops some. The sample lists some 180,000 clones; nearly 90% were seen once. Specimen: peripheral blood. Receptors were obtained from a man aged 50 or older with acute or convalescent COVID-19. Each CDR3 is given with its conserved first and last residue. Clone size, where shown, is once, few, many, or a class for clones that have expanded.

V: TRBV5-1; J: TRBJ2-5; size: -; CDR3: CASSPLSGVMETQYF
V: TRBV3-1/TRBV3-2; J: TRBJ2-2; size: -; CDR3: CASSLRRDRNTGELFF
V: TRBV7-8; J: TRBJ2-1; size: -; CDR3: CASSPRDFINEQFF
V: TRBV6-1; J: TRBJ1-3; size: -; CDR3: CASSGWDMDSGNTIYF
V: TRBV27; J: TRBJ1-2; size: -; CDR3: CASSPGGPPYGYTF
V: TRBV18; J: TRBJ1-4; size: once; CDR3: CASSLRDRGYATNEKLFF
V: TRBV9; J: TRBJ1-4; size: -; CDR3: CASSVGRDSRNEKLFF
V: TRBV5-8; J: TRBJ2-5; size: few; CDR3: CASSSPRGNLETQYF
V: TRBV12-3/TRBV12-4; J: TRBJ1-2; size: -; CDR3: CASSPQGYGYTF
V: TRBV5-1; J: TRBJ2-2; size: -; CDR3: CASSYIGVRGGELFF
V: TRBV19; J: TRBJ1-3; size: -; CDR3: CASSIQGAIGNTIYF
V: TRBV7-9; J: TRBJ1-2; size: -; CDR3: CASSFAGQGYGYTF
V: TRBV18; J: TRBJ2-7; size: -; CDR3: CASSRDRDGYEQYF
V: TRBV7-9; J: TRBJ2-2; size: once; CDR3: CASTPGTTGELFF
V: TRBV28; J: TRBJ2-7; size: -; CDR3: CASTSRSSGNYEQYF
V: TRBV10-3; J: TRBJ2-1; size: -; CDR3: CAITTERYNEQFF
V: TRBV4-1; J: TRBJ1-2; size: -; CDR3: CASSQGRDRVNYGYTF
V: TRBV27; J: TRBJ1-3; size: -; CDR3: CASSRDRGRGNTIYF
V: TRBV19; J: TRBJ2-5; size: -; CDR3: CASSRTGLAGVFGETQYF
V: TRBV11-2; J: TRBJ2-7; size: -; CDR3: CASSSLTSGRMYEQYF
V: TRBV6-2/TRBV6-3; J: TRBJ2-1; size: -; CDR3: CASSALGLADNEQFF
V: TRBV30; J: TRBJ2-2; size: -; CDR3: CAWSVRGLTGELFF
V: TRBV5-1; J: TRBJ1-1; size: -; CDR3: CASSRTAMNTEAFF
V: TRBV7-2; J: TRBJ1-2; size: -; CDR3: CASSSEPGGALNYGYTF
V: TRBV7-2; J: TRBJ1-5; size: -; CDR3: CASRRTPAKGQPQHF
V: TRBV5-1; J: TRBJ1-3; size: -; CDR3: CASSGGAGNTIYF